The TCR beta chain under discussion was sequenced for a study of cytomegalovirus exposure and HLA in healthy donors. This PCR relied on a set of 60 Vbeta primers and 13 Jbeta primers. Data came from immunoSEQ multiplex PCR; TCRdb stores just in-frame clones and leaves some out. Of under 200,000 clones listed, roughly 85% are singletons. This CDR3 region has 15 residues. V gave up 0 bases and J gave up 5 bases, with 10 bases separating them. Germline assignment: CDR1 KGHSH and CDR2 LQKENI. Sequences were obtained from PBMCs. This receptor was identified in a male donor in good health and CMV-seropositive. The chain links TRBV18 to TRBJ1-4, with a tentative D call TRBD1 (6 bases). CDR3 in DNA: TGTGCCAGCTCACCACCCGGGACACCGAATGAAAAACTGTTTTTT. Translation: CASSPPGTPNEKLFF.